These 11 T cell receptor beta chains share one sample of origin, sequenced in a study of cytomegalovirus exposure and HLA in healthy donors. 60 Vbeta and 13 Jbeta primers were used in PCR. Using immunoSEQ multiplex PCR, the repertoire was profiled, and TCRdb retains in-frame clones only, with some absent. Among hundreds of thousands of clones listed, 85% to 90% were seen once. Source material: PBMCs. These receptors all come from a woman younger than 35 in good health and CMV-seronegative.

Here the CDR3 reads CASSMGVMANEKLFF. DNA of the CDR3: TGTGCCAGCAGCATGGGCGTTATGGCTAATGAAAAACTGTTTTTT. The chain links TRBV27 to TRBJ1-4; no firm D call. V dropped 6 bases and J dropped 3 bases, with 14 bases sitting between them. The CDR3 extends over 15 amino acids. Germline-derived CDR1 and CDR2 are MNHEY and SMNVEV (reference sequence). The entire variable domain, with the rest obtained from reference TRBV27 and TRBJ1-4, is as follows: EAQVTQNPRYLITVTGKKLTVTCSQNMNHEYMSWYRQDPGLGLRQIYYSMNVEVTDKGDVPEGYKVSRKEKRNFPLILESPSPNQTSLYFCASSMGVMANEKLFFGSGTQLSVL.

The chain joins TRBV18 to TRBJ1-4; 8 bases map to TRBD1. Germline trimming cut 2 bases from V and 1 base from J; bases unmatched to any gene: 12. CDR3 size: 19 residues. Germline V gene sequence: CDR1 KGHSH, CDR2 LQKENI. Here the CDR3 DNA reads TGTGCCAGCTCACCATACCTCGGACAGGGTTTGGAAACTAATGAAAAACTGTTTTTT. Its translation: CASSPYLGQGLETNEKLFF.

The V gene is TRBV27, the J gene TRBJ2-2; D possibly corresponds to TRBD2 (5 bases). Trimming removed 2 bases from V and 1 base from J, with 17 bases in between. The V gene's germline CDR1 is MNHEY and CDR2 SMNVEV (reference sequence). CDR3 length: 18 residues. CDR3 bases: TGTGCCAGCAGTTTAGACCAGTGGAGGTGGGAGAACACCGGGGAGCTGTTTTTT. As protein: CASSLDQWRWENTGELFF.

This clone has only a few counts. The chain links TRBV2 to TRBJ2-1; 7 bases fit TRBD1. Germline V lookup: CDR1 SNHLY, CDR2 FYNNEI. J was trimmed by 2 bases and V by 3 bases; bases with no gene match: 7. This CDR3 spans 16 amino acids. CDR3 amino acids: CASSERQGLPYNEQFF. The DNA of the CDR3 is TGTGCCAGCAGTGAGAGACAGGGTCTGCCCTACAATGAGCAGTTCTTC.

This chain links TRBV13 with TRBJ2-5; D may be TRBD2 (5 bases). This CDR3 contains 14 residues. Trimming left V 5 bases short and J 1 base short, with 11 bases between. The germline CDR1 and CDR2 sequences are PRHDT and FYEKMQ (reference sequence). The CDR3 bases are TGTGCCAGCAGCGCCAGCGGTATCCAAGAGACCCAGTACTTC. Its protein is CASSASGIQETQYF.

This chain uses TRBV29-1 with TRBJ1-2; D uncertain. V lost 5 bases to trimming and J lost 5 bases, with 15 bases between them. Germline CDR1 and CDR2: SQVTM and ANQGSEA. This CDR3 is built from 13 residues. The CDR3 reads CSVHGGISYGYTF. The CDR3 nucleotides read TGCAGCGTTCATGGCGGGATTTCTTATGGCTACACCTTC.

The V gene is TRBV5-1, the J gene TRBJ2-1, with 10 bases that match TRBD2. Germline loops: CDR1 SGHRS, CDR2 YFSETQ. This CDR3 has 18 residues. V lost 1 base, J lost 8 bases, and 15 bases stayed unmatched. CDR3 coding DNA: TGCGCCAGCAGCTTGCCTGCGGCTAGCGGGAGTTGGGCCCATGAGCAGTTCTTC. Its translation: CASSLPAASGSWAHEQFF. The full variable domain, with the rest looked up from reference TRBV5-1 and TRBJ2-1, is KAGVTQTPRYLIKTRGQQVTLSCSPISGHRSVSWYQQTPGQGLQFLFEYFSETQRNKGNFPGRFSGRQFSNSRSEMNVSTLELGDSALYLCASSLPAASGSWAHEQFFGPGTRLTVL.

The CDR3 region is CASILGGRDTQYF. The CDR3, as DNA: TGTGCCAGTATTCTCGGGGGGCGTGATACGCAGTATTTT. This chain links TRBV2 with TRBJ2-3; weak D call: TRBD2 (7 bases). Germline assignment: CDR1 SNHLY and CDR2 FYNNEI. The CDR3 contains 13 residues. V was trimmed by 9 bases and J by 6 bases, leaving 16 bases between them.

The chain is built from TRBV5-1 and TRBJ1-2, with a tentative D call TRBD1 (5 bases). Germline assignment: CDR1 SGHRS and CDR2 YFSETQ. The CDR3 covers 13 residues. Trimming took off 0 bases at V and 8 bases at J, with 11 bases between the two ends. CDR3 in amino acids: CASSLVDRGGYTF. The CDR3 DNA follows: TGCGCCAGCAGCTTGGTAGATAGGGGAGGCTACACCTTC.

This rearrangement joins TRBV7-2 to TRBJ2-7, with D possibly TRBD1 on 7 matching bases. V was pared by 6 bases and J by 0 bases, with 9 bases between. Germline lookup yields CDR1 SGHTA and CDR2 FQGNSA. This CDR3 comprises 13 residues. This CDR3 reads CASRRDSSYEQYF. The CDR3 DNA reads TGTGCCAGCAGGCGGGACAGCTCCTACGAGCAGTACTTC. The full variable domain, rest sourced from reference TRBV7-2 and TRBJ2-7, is GAGVSQSPSNKVTEKGKDVELRCDPISGHTALYWYRQSLGQGLEFLIYFQGNSAPDKSGLPSDRFSAERTGGSVSTLTIQRTQQEDSAVYLCASRRDSSYEQYFGPGTRLTVT.

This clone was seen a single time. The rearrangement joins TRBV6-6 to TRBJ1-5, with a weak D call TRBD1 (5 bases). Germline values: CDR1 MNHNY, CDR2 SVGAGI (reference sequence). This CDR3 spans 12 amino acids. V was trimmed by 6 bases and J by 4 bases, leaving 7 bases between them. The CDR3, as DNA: TGTGCCAGCAGACAGGAGAATCAGCCCCAGCATTTT. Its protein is CASRQENQPQHF.